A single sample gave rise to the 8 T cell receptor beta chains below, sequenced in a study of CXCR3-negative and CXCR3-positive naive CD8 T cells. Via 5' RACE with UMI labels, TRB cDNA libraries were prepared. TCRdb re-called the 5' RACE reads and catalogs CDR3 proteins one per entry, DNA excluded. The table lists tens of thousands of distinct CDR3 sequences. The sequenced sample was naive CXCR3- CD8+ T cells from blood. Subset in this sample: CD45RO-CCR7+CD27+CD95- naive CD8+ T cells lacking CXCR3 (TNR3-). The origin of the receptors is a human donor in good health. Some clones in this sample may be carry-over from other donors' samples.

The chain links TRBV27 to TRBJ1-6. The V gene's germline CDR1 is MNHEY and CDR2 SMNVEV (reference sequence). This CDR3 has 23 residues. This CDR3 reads CASSTVDAIGGTTFSSYNSPLHF.

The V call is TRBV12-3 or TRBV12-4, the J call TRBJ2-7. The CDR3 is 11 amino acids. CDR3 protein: CASSLGTEQYF.

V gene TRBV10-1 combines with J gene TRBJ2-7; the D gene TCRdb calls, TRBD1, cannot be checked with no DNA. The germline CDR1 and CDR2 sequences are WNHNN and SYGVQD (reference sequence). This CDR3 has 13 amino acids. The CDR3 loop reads CASIIQGGHEQYF.

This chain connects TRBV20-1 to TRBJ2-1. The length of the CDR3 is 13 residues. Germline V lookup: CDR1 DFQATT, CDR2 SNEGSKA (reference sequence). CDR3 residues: CSARGEIGNEQFF.

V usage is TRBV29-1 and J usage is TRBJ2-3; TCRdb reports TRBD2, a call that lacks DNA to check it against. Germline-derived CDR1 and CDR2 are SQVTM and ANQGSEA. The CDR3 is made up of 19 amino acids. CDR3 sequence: CSVAGVAGGRGVAADTQYF.

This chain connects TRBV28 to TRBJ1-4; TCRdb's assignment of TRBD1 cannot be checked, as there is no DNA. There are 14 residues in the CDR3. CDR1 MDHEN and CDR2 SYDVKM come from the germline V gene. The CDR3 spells CASSLVRGSEKLFF.

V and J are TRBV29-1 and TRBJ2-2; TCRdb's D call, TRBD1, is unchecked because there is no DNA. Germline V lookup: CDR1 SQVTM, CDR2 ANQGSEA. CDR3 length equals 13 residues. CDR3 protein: CSAHPGGTGELFF.

The CDR3 loop is CSVEGPGGFYEQYF. This chain uses TRBV29-1 with TRBJ2-7; the D call of TRBD1 rests on TCRdb alone, since no DNA is present to check it. The CDR3 covers 14 residues. Germline assignment: CDR1 SQVTM and CDR2 ANQGSEA.